This TCR beta chain emerged from a study of blood T cell repertoires in COVID-19 (dated by TCRdb to the early 2020s). Looking at the study overall: The collaborator samples originated in the United States, Italy and Spain and spanned the acute and convalescent phases of COVID-19. The material from the prospective study consisted of cDNA or gDNA derived from T cells, B-cell-depleted T cells, or PBMCs. The dataset comprised deeply sampled blood TCRbeta repertoires from subjects exposed to, actively infected with, or recovered from COVID-19. The repertoires were released in a freely available public database intended as a resource for research on the immune response to SARS-CoV-2. Samples came from the ongoing ImmuneRACE study (first 160 participants) plus 1,254 subjects from 6 global collaborators. Sample metadata almost always included a de-identified subject ID, COVID-19 status, age in years and sex. Where available, HLA class I and class II types were obtained from metadata supplied by the sample provider rather than from assay-based typing. The investigation overall reported the following: The amount of clinical and demographic metadata varied by source and participant and was provided uncurated.

From V the trimming removes 1 base and from J it removes 2 bases, while the gene matches leave 19 bases of the junction unaccounted for. Counted from cysteine to phenylalanine, this CDR3 has 21 amino acids. Here the CDR3 DNA is all that survives: 63 bases in frame from base 1. Looking up the germline V gene yields CDR1 SGHVS and CDR2 FNYEAQ. TCRbeta CDR3 regions were amplified from genomic DNA by means of the immunoSEQ Assay, a bias-controlled multiplex PCR. The study's own analysis went as follows. Within the assay, amplification of reference gene primers was used to estimate how many nucleated cells each sample contained. To quantify the absolute abundance of each unique TCRbeta CDR3 rearrangement, sequence reads were collapsed and filtered. For each sample, productive Simpson clonality was calculated as the square root of Simpson's diversity index over productive rearrangements. TCRdb limited this immuneACCESS table to in-frame rearrangements with V and J called. A share of clones is missing; checked studies link under half to unresolved V genes, and the rest is unexplained. D and trimming come from the DNA, and the V and J calls and clone size come from that table. The sample table contains fewer than 95,000 clones; only one count was recorded for 89% of them. Of the sample, over 7% is held by the ten largest clones.

For this clone: Its antigen has not been determined. No much larger clone exists at a distance of one base, and base qualities are not known.

Each collaborating institution followed its own protocols to collect whole blood in K2EDTA tubes. For TCRbeta analysis, collaborators shipped samples in one of three forms: frozen whole blood, isolated PBMCs, or DNA extracted from either of those sample types. The chain is encoded by TRBV7-6 joined to TRBJ2-7; TRBD1 agrees with 11 junctional bases. The sequence came from a man aged 45-65 years with acute or convalescent COVID-19. The sequenced material came from peripheral blood. The DNA is as follows: TGTGCCAGCAGCTTAGTAATCCCACAATCTAACGGGACAGGGGGTACCTACGAGCAGTACTTC. Translated, this is CASSLVIPQSNGTGGTYEQYF. Here the CDR3 is joined to the reference TRBV7-6 and TRBJ2-7 genes, and the full variable domain is: GAGVSQSPRYKVTKRGQDVALRCDPISGHVSLYWYRQALGQGPEFLTYFNYEAQQDKSGLPNDRFSAERPEGSISTLTIQRTEQRDSAMYRCASSLVIPQSNGTGGTYEQYFGPGTRLTVT.